This T cell receptor (beta chain) came from a study of shared clonotypes between healthy human individuals. The overall study: Participating donors consisted of two women and three men aged 18 to 49. CD4 naive and memory got three plates each, CD8 naive two, CD8 memory one. The study, taken as a whole, reports: When compared with the clonotypes that were shared by all four sorted-subset donors, the non-shared clonotypes turned out to have lower generation probabilities. Four donors shared approximately 5% of their naive CD4 clonotypes.

V was pared by 4 bases and J by 0 bases, with 12 bases between. The CDR3 length is 16 residues. The V gene's germline CDR1 is MDHEN and CDR2 SYDVKM. Here immunoSEQ multiplex PCR was the method, and the copy in TCRdb shows in-frame clones only, minus some. This sample has more than 2,000,000 clones, with 90% to 95% found just once. Remarks on this clone: Antigen unknown.

The sequencing sample was made of naive CD4+ T cells sorted from blood. Subset denoted: CD45RA+ positively selected. This TCR derives from a man between 18 and 35 years old in good health. The chain employs TRBV28 and TRBJ2-2; perhaps D is TRBD1 or TRBD2 (5 bases each). This CDR3 reads CASSSPGSTNTGELFF. CDR3 bases: TGTGCCAGCAGTTCCCCAGGGAGCACGAACACCGGGGAGCTGTTTTTT.